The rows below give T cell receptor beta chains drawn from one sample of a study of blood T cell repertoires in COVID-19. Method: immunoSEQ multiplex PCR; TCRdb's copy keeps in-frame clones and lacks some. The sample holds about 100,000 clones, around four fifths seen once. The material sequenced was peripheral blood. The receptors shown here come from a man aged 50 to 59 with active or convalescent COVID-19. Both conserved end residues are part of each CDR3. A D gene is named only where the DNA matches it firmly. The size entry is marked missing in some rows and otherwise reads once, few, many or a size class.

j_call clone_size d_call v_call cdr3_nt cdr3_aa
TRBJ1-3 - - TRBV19 TGTGCCAGTAGTATCTACGGCACCATATATTTT CASSIYGTIYF
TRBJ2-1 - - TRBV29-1 TGCAGCGTTGAACCTCTAGCTTACAATGAGCAGTTCTTC CSVEPLAYNEQFF
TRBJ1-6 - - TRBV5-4 TGTGCCAGCACCTCGGGTCAAATTAATTCACCCCTCCACTTT CASTSGQINSPLHF
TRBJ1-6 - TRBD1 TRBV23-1 TGCGCCAGCAGTCAATGGGACAGGGGGCAATCCTATAATTCACCCCTCCACTTT CASSQWDRGQSYNSPLHF
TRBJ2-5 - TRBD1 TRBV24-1 TGTGCCACCGCCGGACAGGGGGGGGCGACCCAGTACTTC CATAGQGGATQYF
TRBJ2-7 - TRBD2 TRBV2 TGTGCCAGCAGGGGACTAGCGGGAGGGCCTTACGAGCAGTACTTC CASRGLAGGPYEQYF
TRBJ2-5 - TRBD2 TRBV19 TGTGCCAGTAGTAATAGTTTGGCTAGCGGGGACCAAGAGACCCAGTACTTC CASSNSLASGDQETQYF
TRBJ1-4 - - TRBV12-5 TGTGCTAGTGGTTTGGAAGGGGCTGAACTGTTTTTT CASGLEGAELFF
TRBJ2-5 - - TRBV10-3 TGTGCCGCGGGCCAAGAGTTTGGCAACCAAGAGACCCAGTACTTC CAAGQEFGNQETQYF
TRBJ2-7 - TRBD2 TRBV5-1 TGCGCCAGCAGCTCACACCCCACTACTAGCGGGAGTTACGAGCAGTACTTC CASSSHPTTSGSYEQYF
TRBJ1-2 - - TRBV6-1 TGTGCCAGCAGTGAAATTCCAGGGCTCCGTTTAGAGAAGGGCTACACCTTC CASSEIPGLRLEKGYTF
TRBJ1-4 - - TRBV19 TGTGCCAGTACCCTGGGGCGGGGAAAACTGTTTTTT CASTLGRGKLFF
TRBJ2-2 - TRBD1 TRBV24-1 TGTGCCACCAGCCGACAGGGGATCACCGGGGAGCTGTTTTTT CATSRQGITGELFF
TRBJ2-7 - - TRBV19 TGTGCCAGTCCGAACGGACACCCACTCGGGGAGCAGTACTTC CASPNGHPLGEQYF
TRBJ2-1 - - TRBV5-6 TGTGCCAGCAGCTGGACGGGAGACGATGAGCAGTTCTTC CASSWTGDDEQFF
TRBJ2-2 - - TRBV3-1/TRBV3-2 TGTGCCAGCAGCCAAGCTACAGGGAAGGTCGGGGAGCTGTTTTTT CASSQATGKVGELFF
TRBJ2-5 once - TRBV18 TGTGCCAGCTCACCCCTGAGGGCGGGGGCCATCCAAGAGACCCAGTACTTC CASSPLRAGAIQETQYF
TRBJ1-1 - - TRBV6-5 TGTGCCAGTTGGAGGAGCGGGGGCGCGTACACTGAAGCTTTCTTT CASWRSGGAYTEAFF
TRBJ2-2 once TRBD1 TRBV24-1 TGTGCCACCAGTGATCCTCCGGGACAGGGTGGCACCGGGGAGCTGTTTTTT CATSDPPGQGGTGELFF
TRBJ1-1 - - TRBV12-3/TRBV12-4 TGTGCCAGCAGGGCTCTCACTGAAGCTTTCTTT CASRALTEAFF
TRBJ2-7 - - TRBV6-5 TGTGCCAGCACCGCCTACGGGAGCGCCTACGAGCAGTACTTC CASTAYGSAYEQYF
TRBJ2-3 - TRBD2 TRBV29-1 TGCAGCGTTGTAGGACTAGCGATCGGGCAGTATTTT CSVVGLAIGQYF
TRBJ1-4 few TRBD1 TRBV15 TGTGCCACCAGCCTACGGACAGGCCCCCTTTTACTGTTTTTT CATSLRTGPLLLFF
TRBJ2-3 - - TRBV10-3 TGTGCCATCAAGTCAGATCCAGGGGGCACAGATACGCAGTATTTT CAIKSDPGGTDTQYF
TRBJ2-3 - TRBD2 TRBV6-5 TGTGCCGGACCGACTAGCGAAAAGCGCACAGATACGCAGTATTTT CAGPTSEKRTDTQYF
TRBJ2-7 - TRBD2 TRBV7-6 TGTGCCAGCAGCCCCCGGACTAGCAGGGTCGACGAGCAGTACTTC CASSPRTSRVDEQYF
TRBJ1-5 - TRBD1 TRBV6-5 TGTGCCAGCAGCTCGGACAGGGATAGCAATCAGCCCCAGCATTTT CASSSDRDSNQPQHF
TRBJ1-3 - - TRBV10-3 TGTGCCATCAGTGGGAGGATCTCTGGAAACACCATATATTTT CAISGRISGNTIYF
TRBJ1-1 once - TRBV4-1 TGCGCCAGCAGCCCCGAATGGGACAAGGGGGTTGAAGCTTTCTTT CASSPEWDKGVEAFF
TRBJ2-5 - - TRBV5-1 TGCGCCAGCAGGCTTGGGGGGTCGGGCGAAGAGACCCAGTACTTC CASRLGGSGEETQYF
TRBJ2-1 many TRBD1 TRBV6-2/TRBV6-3 TGTGCCAGCAGTTACTCACCAACAGGGGGCATCTACAATGAGCAGTTCTTC CASSYSPTGGIYNEQFF
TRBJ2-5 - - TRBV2 TGTGCCAGCATTCCGAGTGAGCACCAAGAGACCCAGTACTTC CASIPSEHQETQYF
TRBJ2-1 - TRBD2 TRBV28 TGTGCCAGCAGTTTCACTAGCGGGAGGGCCTACAATGAGCAGTTCTTC CASSFTSGRAYNEQFF
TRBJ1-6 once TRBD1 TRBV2 TGTGCCAGCAGAACCGGGACAGATAATTCACCCCTCCACTTT CASRTGTDNSPLHF
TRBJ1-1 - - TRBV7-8 TGTGCCAGCAGCCTCGGACGGGGTAACACTGAAGCTTTCTTT CASSLGRGNTEAFF
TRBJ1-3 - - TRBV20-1 TGCAGTGCTAGTTCGGGAAACACCATATATTTT CSASSGNTIYF
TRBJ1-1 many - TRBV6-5 TGTGCCAGCATGCGGAGCACTGAAGCTTTCTTT CASMRSTEAFF
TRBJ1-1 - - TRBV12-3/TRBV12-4 TGTGCCAGCAGTGTCCTCGGGAACACTGAAGCTTTCTTT CASSVLGNTEAFF
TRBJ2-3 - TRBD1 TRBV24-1 TGTGCCACCAGTGAACCGAGGACAGGGGGAGATACGCAGTATTTT CATSEPRTGGDTQYF
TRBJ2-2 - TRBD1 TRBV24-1 TGTGCCACCAGTGACCCCGGACAGGGGAACACCGGGGAGCTGTTTTTT CATSDPGQGNTGELFF
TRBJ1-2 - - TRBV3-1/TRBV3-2 TGTGCCAGCAGCCAAGATACAGCTGGCTACACCTTC CASSQDTAGYTF
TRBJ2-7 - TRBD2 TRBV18 TGTGCCAGCTCACGAATAGCGGGAGCCGAGCAGTACTTC CASSRIAGAEQYF
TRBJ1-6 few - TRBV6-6 TGTGCCAGCAGTAGAGGGACACTGAATAATTCACCCCTCCACTTT CASSRGTLNNSPLHF
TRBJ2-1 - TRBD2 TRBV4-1 TGCGCCAGCAGTACTTTAGGGGGGACTAGCAAAAGCTCCTACAATGAGCAGTTCTTC CASSTLGGTSKSSYNEQFF
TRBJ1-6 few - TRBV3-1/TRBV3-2 TGTGCCAGCAGCCAAGATAAAGGGCAGGGTTCCTCACCCCTCCACTTT CASSQDKGQGSSPLHF
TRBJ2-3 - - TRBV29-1 TGCAGCGTTGTAGTACAGGGGGGGACAGATACGCAGTATTTT CSVVVQGGTDTQYF
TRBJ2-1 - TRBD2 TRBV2 TGTGCCAGCATCTCCGGGACTAGCGGAAATTACAATGAGCAGTTCTTC CASISGTSGNYNEQFF
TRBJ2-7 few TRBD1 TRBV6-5 TGTGCCAGCAGGGGACAGGTGGGGGACGAGCAGTACTTC CASRGQVGDEQYF
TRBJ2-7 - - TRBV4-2 TGTGCCAGCAGCCAAGAGGCGGCAGATTTAAAAGGCTACGAGCAGTACTTC CASSQEAADLKGYEQYF
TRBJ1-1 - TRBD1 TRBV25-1 TGTGCCAGCAGTGAAGCAGGGGGGCGTAGCGCTGAAGCTTTCTTT CASSEAGGRSAEAFF
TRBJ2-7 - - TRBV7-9 TGTGCCAGCAGCTTCACAGAGAGCTCCTACGAGCAGTACTTC CASSFTESSYEQYF
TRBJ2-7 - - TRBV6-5 TGTGCCAGCAGTTACAGAACAGGGCCCGGTACCGACGAGCAGTACTTC CASSYRTGPGTDEQYF
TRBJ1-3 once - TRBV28 TGTGCCAGCAGTTTTGGGGGGTCTGGAAACACCATATATTTT CASSFGGSGNTIYF
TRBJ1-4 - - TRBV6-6 TGTGCCAGCAGTTACTCGAACGGGGCGGGAGAAAAACTGTTTTTT CASSYSNGAGEKLFF
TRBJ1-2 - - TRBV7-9 TGTGCCAGCAGCTTGGGACTGGGCTACACCTTC CASSLGLGYTF
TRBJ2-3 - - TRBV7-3 TGTGCCAGCAGCTGGAGGGGGAGGGGAGATACGCAGTATTTT CASSWRGRGDTQYF
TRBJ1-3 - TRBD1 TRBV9 TGTGCCAGCAGGGGGGGACAGGGCTCTGGAAACACCATATATTTT CASRGGQGSGNTIYF